One sample yielded the 24 T cell receptor beta chains listed below, sequenced in a study of shared clonotypes between healthy human individuals. TCRdb's copy holds only in-frame clones and misses some; the assay was immunoSEQ multiplex PCR. This table holds some 1 million clones, about 70% found once. Sample: memory CD4+ T cells sorted from blood. Stated subset: CD45RA-negative fraction. The receptors derive from a man younger than 35 in good health.

The chain combines TRBV5-4 with TRBJ2-5, with D unresolved. The length of the CDR3 is 14 residues. V lost 4 bases and J 3 bases, leaving 13 bases between the germline ends. From germline, CDR1 is SGHNT and CDR2 YYREEE (reference sequence). The CDR3 DNA reads TGTGCCAGCAGCGTGCCGGGCGGCAAAGAGACCCAGTACTTC. Translating gives CASSVPGGKETQYF. The whole variable domain, remainder taken from reference TRBV5-4 and TRBJ2-5, is ETGVTQSPTHLIKTRGQQVTLRCSSQSGHNTVSWYQQALGQGPQFIFQYYREEENGRGNFPPRFSGLQFPNYSSELNVNALELDDSALYLCASSVPGGKETQYFGPGTRLLVL.

The rearrangement joins TRBV2 to TRBJ2-7; D gene ambiguous. The CDR3 has 14 residues. Trimming removed 4 bases at V and 0 bases at J, with 10 bases between. Germline V CDR1 and CDR2: SNHLY, FYNNEI. CDR3 DNA: TGTGCCAGCAGTGGCCGGGTCAGCTCCTACGAGCAGTACTTC. Its translation is CASSGRVSSYEQYF.

This clone was seen once. The rearrangement links TRBV7-9 to TRBJ2-1; D is undetermined. CDR1 and CDR2 (germline): SEHNR, FQNEAQ (reference sequence). V lost 3 bases, J lost 0 bases, and 9 bases lay in between. This CDR3 is built from 15 residues. CDR3 loop: CASSLAEVSYNEQFF. CDR3 DNA sequence: TGTGCCAGCAGCTTGGCAGAGGTCTCCTACAATGAGCAGTTCTTC. The whole variable domain, remainder taken from reference TRBV7-9 and TRBJ2-1, is DTGVSQNPRHKITKRGQNVTFRCDPISEHNRLYWYRQTLGQGPEFLTYFQNEAQLEKSRLLSDRFSAERPKGSFSTLEIQRTEQGDSAMYLCASSLAEVSYNEQFFGPGTRLTVL.

The chain carries TRBV6-6 and TRBJ1-2, with TRBD1 matching 7 bases. The V segment lost 5 bases and the J segment 5 bases; nucleotides outside the gene matches: 11. The CDR3 is made up of 15 amino acids. CDR1 is MNHNY, CDR2 SVGAGI, per germline (reference sequence). The CDR3 region is CASSPSDRMKYGYTF. CDR3 coding DNA: TGTGCCAGCAGTCCCTCGGACAGGATGAAGTATGGCTACACCTTC.

The chain joins TRBV28 to TRBJ2-7, with TRBD2 matching over 13 bases. Per germline, CDR1 MDHEN and CDR2 SYDVKM. CDR3 length equals 16 residues. V was pared by 7 bases and J by 1 base, with 7 bases of the junction left unmatched. The DNA for the CDR3 is TGTGCCAGCAAAAGGACTAGCGGGGGCCCTTCCTACGAGCAGTACTTC. It specifies CASKRTSGGPSYEQYF. Drawing the rest from reference TRBV28 and TRBJ2-7, the complete variable domain is DVKVTQSSRYLVKRTGEKVFLECVQDMDHENMFWYRQDPGLGLRLIYFSYDVKMKEKGDIPEGYSVSREKKERFSLILESASTNQTSMYLCASKRTSGGPSYEQYFGPGTRLTVT.

This chain joins TRBV20-1 and TRBJ1-1; D not resolved. This CDR3 region has 9 residues. Deletions cut 4 bases from V and 7 bases from J, with 4 bases between. The germline V gene has CDR1 DFQATT and CDR2 SNEGSKA (reference sequence). CDR3 sequence: CSAKGEAFF. CDR3 nucleotides: TGCAGTGCTAAAGGTGAAGCTTTCTTT.

This chain uses TRBV30 with TRBJ2-2; no reliable D call. Trimming took off 4 bases at V and 5 bases at J, with 11 bases between the two ends. Germline V gene data show CDR1 as GTSNPN and CDR2 as SVGIG (reference sequence). This CDR3 has 13 residues. The CDR3 here is CAWKLEVTGELFF. CDR3 in DNA: TGTGCCTGGAAATTAGAGGTTACCGGGGAGCTGTTTTTT.

The V gene is TRBV10-3, the J gene TRBJ2-5; a possible D gene is TRBD1 (6 bases). V was clipped by 8 bases and J by 1 base, with 14 bases between them. Germline lookup yields CDR1 ENHRY and CDR2 SYGVKD. The CDR3 has 14 residues. The CDR3 protein is CAISGGLGQETQYF. As DNA, the CDR3 is TGTGCCATCTCTGGGGGCCTGGGCCAAGAGACCCAGTACTTC.

The V gene is TRBV11-2, the J gene TRBJ2-1; 8 bases align to TRBD2. Per the germline V gene, CDR1 is SGHAT and CDR2 is FQNNGV. The ends lost 1 base at V and 5 bases at J; junction bases unmatched: 4. The CDR3 is 15 residues long. The CDR3 DNA reads TGTGCCAGCAGCTTAGGGACTAGCCGGAACAATGAGCAGTTCTTC. Translated, it gives CASSLGTSRNNEQFF.

This clone was found a few times. The genes are TRBV2 and TRBJ1-6, with D uncertain. This CDR3 has 16 amino acids. Trimming removed 2 bases from V and 7 bases from J, with 15 bases in between. Looked up from germline, CDR1 is SNHLY and CDR2 is FYNNEI. The CDR3 region has the DNA TGTGCCAGCAGTGAATATCTGCCGGTGGGGAATTCACCCCTCCACTTT. This sequence encodes CASSEYLPVGNSPLHF.

The gene calls are TRBV18 and TRBJ2-3; 11 positions match TRBD1. Germline values: CDR1 KGHSH, CDR2 LQKENI. The CDR3 totals 15 residues. V was pared by 2 bases and J by 6 bases, with 4 bases of the junction left unmatched. CDR3 in amino acids: CASSPGTGGSDTQYF. In DNA form, the CDR3 reads TGTGCCAGCTCACCAGGGACAGGGGGAAGCGATACGCAGTATTTT.

This sequence joins TRBV7-8 and TRBJ1-2; D is unclear. Trimming took off 2 bases at V and 2 bases at J, with 15 bases between the two ends. Germline V gene sequence: CDR1 SGHVS, CDR2 FQNEAQ. The CDR3 contains 16 residues. The CDR3 DNA reads TGTGCCAGCAGCTTAATGGCAAACGGCGGAAACTATGGCTACACCTTC. This encodes CASSLMANGGNYGYTF. Supplemented by reference TRBV7-8 and TRBJ1-2, the full variable domain reads GAGVSQSPRYKVAKRGQDVALRCDPISGHVSLFWYQQALGQGPEFLTYFQNEAQLDKSGLPSDRFFAERPEGSVSTLKIQRTQQEDSAVYLCASSLMANGGNYGYTFGSGTRLTVV.

The chain combines TRBV7-6 with TRBJ2-7; D is perhaps TRBD1 or TRBD2 (5 bases each). V lost 2 bases, J lost 2 bases, and 16 bases lay in between. Germline V gene data show CDR1 as SGHVS and CDR2 as FNYEAQ. The CDR3 runs to 16 residues. The CDR3 sequence: CASSLRSQVGAYEQYF. In DNA form, the CDR3 reads TGTGCCAGCAGCTTAAGATCACAGGTGGGGGCCTACGAGCAGTACTTC. The variable domain in full, with the rest retrieved from reference TRBV7-6 and TRBJ2-7, is GAGVSQSPRYKVTKRGQDVALRCDPISGHVSLYWYRQALGQGPEFLTYFNYEAQQDKSGLPNDRFSAERPEGSISTLTIQRTEQRDSAMYRCASSLRSQVGAYEQYFGPGTRLTVT.

This clone was observed a single time. V and J are TRBV11-2 and TRBJ2-2; D possibly corresponds to TRBD2 (6 bases). This CDR3 spans 15 amino acids. Germline CDR1 SGHAT, CDR2 FQNNGV. The germline V and J ends were trimmed by 2 bases and 9 bases, with 16 bases remaining between them. The CDR3 here is CASSLFGLGGRELFF. In DNA, the CDR3 is TGTGCCAGCAGCTTATTTGGGCTGGGAGGCAGGGAGCTGTTTTTT.

The V gene is TRBV6-5, the J gene TRBJ1-6; D remains ambiguous. Germline V gene sequence: CDR1 MNHEY, CDR2 SVGAGI. This CDR3 is 15 amino acids long. Between the trimmed V and J ends, which lost 2 bases and 5 bases, there was a span of 10 bases. The CDR3 coding sequence is TGTGCCAGCAGTTACGAGTCCCGCGATAATTCACCCCTCCACTTT. It is translated as CASSYESRDNSPLHF.

The chain has TRBV6-5 and TRBJ2-7, with TRBD1 identical over 7 bases. CDR3 size: 15 residues. Trimming removed 2 bases from V and 0 bases from J; junction bases left unmatched: 4. Per the germline V gene, CDR1 is MNHEY and CDR2 is SVGAGI. CDR3 sequence (DNA): TGTGCCAGCAGTTACGGACAGGCCGGCTCCTACGAGCAGTACTTC. Translated, it gives CASSYGQAGSYEQYF.

The chain combines TRBV27 with TRBJ1-2; D gene ambiguous. V was pared by 8 bases and J by 7 bases, with 20 bases between. From germline, CDR1 is MNHEY and CDR2 SMNVEV (reference sequence). The CDR3 runs to 14 residues. CDR3 sequence reads: CASRHRLDYSGYTF. The DNA for the CDR3 is TGTGCCAGCCGACACCGTTTGGACTACTCTGGCTACACCTTC.

This chain links TRBV11-3 with TRBJ2-3; D is possibly TRBD1 (5 bases). The CDR3 spans 12 residues. The germline V gene encodes CDR1 SGHNT and CDR2 YENEEA. Trimming cost V 2 bases and J 5 bases, with 5 bases left between them. The CDR3 DNA reads as TGTGCCAGCAGCTTACAGGGAGATACGCAGTATTTT. This gives the protein CASSLQGDTQYF.

The chain has TRBV10-1 and TRBJ2-5, with D hard to call. Germline-derived CDR1 and CDR2 are WNHNN and SYGVQD (reference sequence). This CDR3 is built from 13 residues. V was cut by 4 bases and J by 2 bases, with 8 bases left in between. CDR3 residues: CASSGSPQETQYF. CDR3 bases: TGCGCCAGCAGTGGAAGCCCTCAAGAGACCCAGTACTTC.

The chain is built from TRBV11-2 and TRBJ1-6; D possibly corresponds to TRBD1 (5 bases). This CDR3 spans 16 amino acids. The germline V and J ends were trimmed by 1 base and 10 bases, with 17 bases remaining between them. Germline CDR1 reads SGHAT; CDR2 reads FQNNGV. CDR3 in DNA: TGTGCCAGCAGCTTAGTTTCCCTCGGGGCAGGATCACCCCTCCACTTT. Translation: CASSLVSLGAGSPLHF.

The CDR3 reads CASRGTVGYGYTF. CDR3 nucleotide sequence: TGTGCCAGCAGGGGGACAGTAGGCTATGGCTACACCTTC. The gene calls are TRBV6-5 and TRBJ1-2; TRBD1 aligns across 7 bases. The CDR3 totals 13 residues. J was trimmed by 4 bases and V by 6 bases; bases with no gene match: 5. Germline V CDR1 and CDR2: MNHEY, SVGAGI.

The genes are TRBV4-3 and TRBJ2-1; D is possibly TRBD2 (6 bases). Trimming removed 3 bases from V and 8 bases from J, with 17 bases in between. The CDR3 is 15 amino acids. Germline lookup yields CDR1 LGHNA and CDR2 YSLEER. In DNA, the CDR3 is TGCGCCAGCAGCCATCCCGGACTGGGAGGCGATGAGCAGTTCTTC. Encoded protein: CASSHPGLGGDEQFF.

The table lists this clone with a few counts. Other nucleotide sequences from this sample produce the same CDR3. V is TRBV5-5 and J is TRBJ1-6; 7 positions agree with TRBD1. V lost 4 bases and J lost 6; bases outside the gene matches: 4. In germline, CDR1 is SGHKS, CDR2 YYEKEE (reference sequence). The CDR3 is made up of 14 amino acids. CDR3 nucleotide sequence: TGTGCCAGCAGCCGAGGACAGGTTAATTCACCCCTCCACTTT. This sequence encodes CASSRGQVNSPLHF.

There are a few counts of this clone. The V and J genes are TRBV18 and TRBJ2-1; 7 bases line up with TRBD2. Germline V gene sequence: CDR1 KGHSH, CDR2 LQKENI. The V segment lost 3 bases and the J segment 8 bases; nucleotides outside the gene matches: 10. The CDR3 runs 15 residues. Here the CDR3 DNA reads TGTGCCAGCTCACCTAAGTGGGAGGGCAACCATGAGCAGTTCTTC. Protein sequence: CASSPKWEGNHEQFF.